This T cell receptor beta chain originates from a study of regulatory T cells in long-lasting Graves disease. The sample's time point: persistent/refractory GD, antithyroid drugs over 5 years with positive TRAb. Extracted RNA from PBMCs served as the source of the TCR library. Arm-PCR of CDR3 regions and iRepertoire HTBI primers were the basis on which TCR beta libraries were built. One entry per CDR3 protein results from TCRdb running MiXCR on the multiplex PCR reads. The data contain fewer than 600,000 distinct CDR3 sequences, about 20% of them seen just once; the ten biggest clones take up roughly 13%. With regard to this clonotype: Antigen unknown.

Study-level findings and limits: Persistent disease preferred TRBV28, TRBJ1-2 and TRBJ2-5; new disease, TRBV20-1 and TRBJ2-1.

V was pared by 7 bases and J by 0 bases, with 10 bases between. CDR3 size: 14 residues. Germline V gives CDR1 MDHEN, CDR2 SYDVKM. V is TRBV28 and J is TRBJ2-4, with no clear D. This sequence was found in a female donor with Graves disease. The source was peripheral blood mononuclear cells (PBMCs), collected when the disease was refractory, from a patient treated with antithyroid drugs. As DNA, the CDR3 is TGTGCCAGCACTTCTGGCCTAGCCAAAAACATTCAGTACTTC. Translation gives CASTSGLAKNIQYF.